This T cell receptor beta chain comes out of a study of blood T cell repertoires in COVID-19. Across the whole study: From the United States, Italy and Spain came samples of acute and convalescent COVID-19. Nucleic acid was either cDNA or gDNA, and it came from T cells, B-cell-depleted T cells, or PBMCs.

The CDR3 is 14 residues long. From germline, CDR1 is MNHEY and CDR2 SVGAGI. V gave up 7 bases and J gave up 5 bases, with 17 bases separating them. Per the study methods: Amplified reference gene primers provided the basis for estimating nucleated cell counts. Using immunoSEQ multiplex PCR, the repertoire was profiled, and TCRdb retains in-frame clones only, with some absent. Clone size and V and J calls were adopted from that table, with D and trimming inferred from the DNA. The sample has under 200,000 clones; about 83% are singletons. The chain employs TRBV6-5 and TRBJ2-5; possibly TRBD2 for D (6 bases). The TCR was taken from a woman in her seventies who had recovered from COVID-19. Material for sequencing was peripheral blood. The CDR3 spells CASTPLDRGETQYF. DNA of the CDR3: TGTGCCAGCACCCCATTGGACCGGGGGGAGACCCAGTACTTC.